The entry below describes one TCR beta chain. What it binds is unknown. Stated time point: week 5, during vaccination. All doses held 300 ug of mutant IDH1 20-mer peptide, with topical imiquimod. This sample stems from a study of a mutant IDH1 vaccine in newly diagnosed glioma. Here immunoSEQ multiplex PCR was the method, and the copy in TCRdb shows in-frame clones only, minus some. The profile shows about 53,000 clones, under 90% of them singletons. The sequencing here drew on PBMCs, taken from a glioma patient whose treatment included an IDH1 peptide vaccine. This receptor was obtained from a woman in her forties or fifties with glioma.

CDR3 amino acids: CASSYGQGNQPQHF. Here the CDR3 DNA reads TGTGCCAGCAGTTACGGACAGGGAAATCAGCCCCAGCATTTT. The chain carries TRBV6-6 and TRBJ1-5, with 8 bases fitting TRBD1. J was trimmed by 4 bases and V by 2 bases; bases with no gene match: 1. The CDR3 has 14 amino acids. CDR1 is MNHNY and CDR2 is SVGAGI in the germline V gene (reference sequence).